These 21 T cell receptor beta chains were all obtained from the same sample, sequenced in a study of shared clonotypes between healthy human individuals. The protocol was immunoSEQ multiplex PCR, while the TCRdb copy is restricted to in-frame clones and leaves out a portion. The repertoire includes fewer than 600,000 clones, 75% to 85% of them detected once, and roughly an eighth sits in the top ten. Sequences were obtained from PBMCs. The receptors derive from a woman in her thirties or forties in good health. Some clones in this sample may be carry-over from other donors' samples.

J is TRBJ2-2 and V is TRBV5-1; TRBD1 agrees at 11 bases. Trimming removed 4 bases from V and 4 bases from J; junction bases left unmatched: 6. This CDR3 contains 16 residues. CDR1 and CDR2 from the germline V gene are SGHRS and YFSETQ. Here the CDR3 reads CASSPRGQGGTGELFF. The CDR3 nucleotides are TGCGCCAGCAGCCCTCGGGGACAGGGGGGCACCGGGGAGCTGTTTTTT.

The CDR3 bases are TGTGCCAGCAGCGTTACCGGGCACACTGAAGCTTTCTTT. Protein: CASSVTGHTEAFF. The rearrangement links TRBV9 to TRBJ1-1; D remains unclear. Germline V gene lookup returns CDR1 SGDLS and CDR2 YYNGEE. The CDR3 contains 13 residues. V lost 2 bases, J lost 3 bases, and 8 bases lay in between.

The chain links TRBV28 to TRBJ1-1; D not certain. This CDR3 contains 13 residues. Between the trimmed V and J ends, which lost 2 bases and 4 bases, there was a span of 8 bases. Germline V gene lookup returns CDR1 MDHEN and CDR2 SYDVKM. This CDR3 is CASSLVGVTEAFF. The CDR3 region has the DNA TGTGCCAGCAGTTTAGTCGGAGTCACTGAAGCTTTCTTT.

This chain links TRBV7-2 with TRBJ2-1; D is possibly TRBD1 (5 bases). The V and J ends lost 4 bases and 7 bases respectively, with 14 bases between them. CDR3 length equals 14 residues. Germline CDR1 is SGHTA and CDR2 is FQGNSA. CDR3 coding DNA: TGTGCCAGCAGCTCCTCAGGGAACCGAAATGAGCAGTTCTTC. It yields the protein CASSSSGNRNEQFF.

V usage is TRBV28 and J usage is TRBJ2-5, with TRBD2 matching 13 bases. V shed 5 bases, J shed 3 bases, and the junction held 6 bases outside the gene matches. The CDR3 totals 16 residues. Per the germline V gene, CDR1 is MDHEN and CDR2 is SYDVKM. CDR3 residues: CASSPGTSGIEETQYF. The CDR3 nucleotides read TGTGCCAGCAGTCCCGGGACTAGCGGGATCGAAGAGACCCAGTACTTC. Combining the CDR3 with reference TRBV28 and TRBJ2-5 gives the whole variable domain DVKVTQSSRYLVKRTGEKVFLECVQDMDHENMFWYRQDPGLGLRLIYFSYDVKMKEKGDIPEGYSVSREKKERFSLILESASTNQTSMYLCASSPGTSGIEETQYFGPGTRLLVL.

This clone has a single count. The rearrangement joins TRBV27 to TRBJ2-1, with 12 positions matching TRBD1. V trimming: 6 bases; J trimming: 4 bases; junction bases outside the gene matches: 10. The CDR3 loop spans 17 amino acids. Looked up from germline, CDR1 is MNHEY and CDR2 is SMNVEV (reference sequence). The CDR3 loop is CASSLRPGQGAYNEQFF. The CDR3 DNA reads as TGTGCCAGCAGCTTAAGACCGGGACAGGGGGCGTACAATGAGCAGTTCTTC.

In this sample, this clone turned up a few times. The genes are TRBV27 and TRBJ2-3; 10 nucleotides line up with TRBD2. CDR1 and CDR2 (germline): MNHEY, SMNVEV (reference sequence). Trimming cost V 5 bases and J 2 bases; bases outside gene matches: 10. The CDR3 contains 17 residues. The CDR3: CASSPRTSGTITDTQYF. CDR3 coding DNA: TGTGCCAGCAGTCCCCGGACTAGCGGAACTATCACAGATACGCAGTATTTT.

The chain couples TRBV7-2 to TRBJ1-1, with D possibly being TRBD1 (5 bases). The V gene lost 5 bases and the J gene lost 4 bases, with 20 bases spanning the gap. Germline CDR1 is SGHTA and CDR2 is FQGNSA. The CDR3 extends over 16 amino acids. This CDR3 reads CASSPIFGGWGTEAFF. The DNA of the CDR3 is TGTGCCAGCAGCCCCATTTTCGGGGGATGGGGCACTGAAGCTTTCTTT.

The J gene is TRBJ2-3, the V gene TRBV19, with D perhaps TRBD1 (6 bases). This CDR3 has 15 amino acids. Trimming took 6 bases from V and 2 from J, leaving 15 bases between them. Germline V gene data show CDR1 as LNHDA and CDR2 as SQIVND (reference sequence). The CDR3 here is CASRNLDSVTDTQYF. The CDR3 DNA is TGTGCCAGTAGAAACCTGGACAGCGTCACAGATACGCAGTATTTT.

This chain joins TRBV28 and TRBJ1-4; D may be TRBD1 (6 bases). From germline, CDR1 is MDHEN and CDR2 SYDVKM. This CDR3 is built from 14 residues. Trimming took off 6 bases at V and 13 bases at J, with 21 bases between the two ends. The CDR3 region has the DNA TGTGCCAGCAGCCCCCGGGACACACTGGAGGGACTGTTTTTT. This translates into CASSPRDTLEGLFF.

V and J are TRBV7-8 and TRBJ2-2; 9 bases agree with TRBD2. V lost 1 base and J lost 4; bases outside the gene matches: 4. Germline V gene sequence: CDR1 SGHVS, CDR2 FQNEAQ. The CDR3 runs 16 residues. For the CDR3, the DNA is TGTGCCAGCAGCTTAGTAGCGGGAGTGGGCACCGGGGAGCTGTTTTTT. Translation: CASSLVAGVGTGELFF. Full variable domain (remainder filled in from reference TRBV7-8 and TRBJ2-2): GAGVSQSPRYKVAKRGQDVALRCDPISGHVSLFWYQQALGQGPEFLTYFQNEAQLDKSGLPSDRFFAERPEGSVSTLKIQRTQQEDSAVYLCASSLVAGVGTGELFFGEGSRLTVL.

The chain joins TRBV5-4 to TRBJ1-3; D remains ambiguous. The CDR3 sequence is 14 residues long. Germline CDR1 reads SGHNT; CDR2 reads YYREEE (reference sequence). V was trimmed by 4 bases and J by 3 bases, leaving 11 bases between them. This CDR3 is CASSAGVNGNTIYF. In DNA form, the CDR3 reads TGTGCCAGCAGCGCGGGAGTAAATGGAAACACCATATATTTT.

The V call is TRBV11-1, the J call TRBJ2-3, with no clear D. Germline V gene lookup returns CDR1 SGHAT and CDR2 FQDESV (reference sequence). The CDR3 consists of 14 residues. Trimming cost V 1 base and J 2 bases, with 7 bases left between them. CDR3 in amino acids: CASSLVDFTDTQYF. The DNA of the CDR3 is TGTGCCAGCAGCTTAGTTGATTTCACAGATACGCAGTATTTT.

The V gene is TRBV7-9, the J gene TRBJ2-2; perhaps TRBD2 as D (6 bases). Germline V gene lookup returns CDR1 SEHNR and CDR2 FQNEAQ (reference sequence). The CDR3 spans 16 residues. The germline V and J ends were trimmed by 6 bases and 0 bases, with 14 bases remaining between them. CDR3 coding DNA: TGTGCCAGCAGGCACGAGGGAGGCCCGAACACCGGGGAGCTGTTTTTT. This codes for CASRHEGGPNTGELFF.

This chain links TRBV7-9 with TRBJ1-2; 7 bases map to TRBD1. V trimming: 1 base; J trimming: 0 bases; junction bases outside the gene matches: 5. Germline V gene data show CDR1 as SEHNR and CDR2 as FQNEAQ (reference sequence). The CDR3 loop spans 16 amino acids. Written as DNA, the CDR3 is TGTGCCAGCAGCTTAGGCGGGACAGCCGCTAACTATGGCTACACCTTC. Translated, it gives CASSLGGTAANYGYTF.

V usage is TRBV28 and J usage is TRBJ2-5, with TRBD1 matching 7 bases. CDR3 size: 14 residues. CDR1 and CDR2 from the germline V gene are MDHEN and SYDVKM. After removal of 5 bases from V and 2 bases from J, the junction contained 5 bases not matched to a gene. Here the CDR3 reads CASSQTGWQETQYF. As DNA, the CDR3 is TGTGCCAGCAGTCAGACAGGGTGGCAAGAGACCCAGTACTTC. The full variable domain, with the rest looked up from reference TRBV28 and TRBJ2-5, is DVKVTQSSRYLVKRTGEKVFLECVQDMDHENMFWYRQDPGLGLRLIYFSYDVKMKEKGDIPEGYSVSREKKERFSLILESASTNQTSMYLCASSQTGWQETQYFGPGTRLLVL.

The rearrangement uses TRBV28 and TRBJ2-2; 8 bases are shared with TRBD2. Germline V lookup: CDR1 MDHEN, CDR2 SYDVKM. This CDR3 spans 16 amino acids. The ends lost 6 bases at V and 3 bases at J; junction bases unmatched: 9. In DNA, the CDR3 is TGTGCCAGCAGATCTCCTAAGCGGGAGTACACCGGGGAGCTGTTTTTT. Encoded protein: CASRSPKREYTGELFF.

The chain carries TRBV19 and TRBJ1-1, with no clear D. Per the germline V gene, CDR1 is LNHDA and CDR2 is SQIVND (reference sequence). The CDR3 extends over 13 amino acids. With 0 bases removed from V and 4 bases from J, the gap between germline ends came to 6 bases. This CDR3 reads CASSIDPVTEAFF. CDR3 nucleotides: TGTGCCAGTAGTATAGATCCGGTCACTGAAGCTTTCTTT.

The chain has TRBV4-3 and TRBJ2-3; TRBD2 might be the D (5 bases). Germline V CDR1 and CDR2: LGHNA, YSLEER. The V and J ends lost 4 bases and 4 bases respectively, with 9 bases between them. CDR3 length: 13 residues. The CDR3 sequence is CASSLLGSDTQYF. In DNA, the CDR3 is TGCGCCAGCAGCCTACTAGGGTCAGATACGCAGTATTTT.

The chain recombines TRBV9 with TRBJ2-5, with D possibly being TRBD2 (5 bases). Germline CDR1 is SGDLS and CDR2 is YYNGEE. The length of the CDR3 is 14 residues. Trimming pared 0 bases from V and 4 bases from J, leaving 10 bases between. DNA of the CDR3: TGTGCCAGCAGCGTAGAGGGCCGGGGAGAGACCCAGTACTTC. It translates to CASSVEGRGETQYF.

On this clone itself: At one end, the junction sequence differs from germline, possibly due to a read error. The chain joins TRBV27 to TRBJ2-1; 8 nucleotides align to TRBD2. The CDR3 totals 13 residues. Germline V gene lookup returns CDR1 MNHEY and CDR2 SMNVEV (reference sequence). CDR3 loop: CASRGPGGSIPIF. CDR3 nucleotides: TGTGCCAGCAGGGGCCCGGGGGGGAGCATTCCTATCTTC.